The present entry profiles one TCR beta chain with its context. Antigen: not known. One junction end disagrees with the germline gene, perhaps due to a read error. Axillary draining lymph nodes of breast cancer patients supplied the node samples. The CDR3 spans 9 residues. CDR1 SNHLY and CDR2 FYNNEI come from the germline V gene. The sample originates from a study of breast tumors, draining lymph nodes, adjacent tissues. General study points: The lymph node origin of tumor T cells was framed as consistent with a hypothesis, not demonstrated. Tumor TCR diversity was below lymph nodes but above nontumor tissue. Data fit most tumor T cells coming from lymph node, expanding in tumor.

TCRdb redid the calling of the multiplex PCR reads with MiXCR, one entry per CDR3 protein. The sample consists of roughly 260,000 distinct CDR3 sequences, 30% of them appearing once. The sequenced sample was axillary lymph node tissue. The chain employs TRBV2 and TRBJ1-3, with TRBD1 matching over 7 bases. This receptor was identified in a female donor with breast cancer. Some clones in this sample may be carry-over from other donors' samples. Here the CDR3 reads CASRVQGVF. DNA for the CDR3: TGTGCCAGCAGGGTGCAGGGGGTTTTT.